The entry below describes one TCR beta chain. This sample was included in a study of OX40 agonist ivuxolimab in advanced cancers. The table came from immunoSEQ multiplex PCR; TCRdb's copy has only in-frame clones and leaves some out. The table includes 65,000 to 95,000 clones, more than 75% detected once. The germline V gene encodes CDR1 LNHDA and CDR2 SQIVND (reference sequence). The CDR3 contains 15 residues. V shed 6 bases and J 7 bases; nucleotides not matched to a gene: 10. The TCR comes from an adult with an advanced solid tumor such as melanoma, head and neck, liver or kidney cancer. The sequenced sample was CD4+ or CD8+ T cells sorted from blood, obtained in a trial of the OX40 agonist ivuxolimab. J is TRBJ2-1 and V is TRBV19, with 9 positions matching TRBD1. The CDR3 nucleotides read TGTGCCAGTAGGGGGGGGACAGGGCTGATGAATGAGCAGTTCTTC. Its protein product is CASRGGTGLMNEQFF.